This T cell receptor (beta chain) was retrieved from a study of T cell responses to AZD1222 COVID-19 vaccine. The CDR3 is 15 amino acids. The V segment lost 5 bases and the J segment 4 bases; nucleotides outside the gene matches: 7. Germline V gene data show CDR1 as LGHNT and CDR2 as FRNRAP. Clones were read by immunoSEQ multiplex PCR, and TCRdb kept only the in-frame ones, dropping some. The sample holds roughly 120,000 clones, 70% to 90% seen once. The source was peripheral blood, collected on day 0 of MenACWY control vaccination. V gene TRBV12-5 combines with J gene TRBJ2-3; 9 nucleotides line up with TRBD2. This sequence originates from an adult in good health. CDR3 sequence reads: CASGTFSGGADTQYF. DNA for the CDR3: TGTGCTAGTGGTACCTTTAGCGGGGGCGCAGATACGCAGTATTTT.